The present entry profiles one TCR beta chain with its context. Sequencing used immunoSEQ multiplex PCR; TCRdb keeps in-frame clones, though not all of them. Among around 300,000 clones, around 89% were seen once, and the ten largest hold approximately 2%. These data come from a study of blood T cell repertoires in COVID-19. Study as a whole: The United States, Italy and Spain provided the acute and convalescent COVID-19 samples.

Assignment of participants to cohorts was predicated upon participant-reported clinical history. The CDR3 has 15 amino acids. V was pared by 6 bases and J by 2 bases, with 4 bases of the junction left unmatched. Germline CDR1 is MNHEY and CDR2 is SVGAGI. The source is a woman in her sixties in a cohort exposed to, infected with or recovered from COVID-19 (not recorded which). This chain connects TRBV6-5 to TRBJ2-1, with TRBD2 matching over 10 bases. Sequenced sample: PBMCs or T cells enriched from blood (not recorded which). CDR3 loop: CASRLAGTAYNEQFF. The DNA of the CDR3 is TGTGCCAGCAGACTAGCGGGAACCGCCTACAATGAGCAGTTCTTC.